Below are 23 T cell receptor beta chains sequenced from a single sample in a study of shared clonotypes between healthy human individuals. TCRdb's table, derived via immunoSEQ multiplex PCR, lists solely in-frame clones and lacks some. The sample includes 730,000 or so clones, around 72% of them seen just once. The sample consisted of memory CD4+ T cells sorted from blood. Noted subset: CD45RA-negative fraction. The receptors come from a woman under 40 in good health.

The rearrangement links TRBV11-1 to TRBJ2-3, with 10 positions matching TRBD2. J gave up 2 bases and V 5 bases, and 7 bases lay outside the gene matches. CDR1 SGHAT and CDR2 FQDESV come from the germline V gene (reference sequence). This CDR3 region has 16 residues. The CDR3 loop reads CASSIRTSGITDTQYF. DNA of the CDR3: TGTGCCAGCAGCATTCGGACTAGCGGCATCACAGATACGCAGTATTTT. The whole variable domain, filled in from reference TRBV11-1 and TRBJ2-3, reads EAEVAQSPRYKITEKSQAVAFWCDPISGHATLYWYRQILGQGPELLVQFQDESVVDDSQLPKDRFSAERLKGVDSTLKIQPAELGDSAMYLCASSIRTSGITDTQYFGPGTRLTVL.

The CDR3 spells CASSNHGTGGRDIQYF. The CDR3 nucleotides read TGTGCCAGCAGCAACCACGGGACAGGGGGCAGAGACATTCAGTACTTC. The chain has TRBV21-1 and TRBJ2-4; the table's TRBD1 call for D was not verified on the DNA. TRBV21-1 is a recognized pseudogene. CDR3 length: 16 residues.

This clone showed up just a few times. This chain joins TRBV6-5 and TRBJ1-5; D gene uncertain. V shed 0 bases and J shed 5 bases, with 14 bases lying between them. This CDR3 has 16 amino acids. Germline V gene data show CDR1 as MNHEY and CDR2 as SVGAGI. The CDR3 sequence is CASSYSAGAYDQPQHF. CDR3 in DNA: TGTGCCAGCAGTTACTCCGCAGGAGCCTACGATCAGCCCCAGCATTTT.

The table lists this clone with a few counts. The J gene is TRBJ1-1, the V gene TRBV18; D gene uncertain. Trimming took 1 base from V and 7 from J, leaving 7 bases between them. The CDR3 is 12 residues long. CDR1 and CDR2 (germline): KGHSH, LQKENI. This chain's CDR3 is CASSPLSNEAFF. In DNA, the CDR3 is TGTGCCAGCTCACCACTTTCAAATGAAGCTTTCTTT.

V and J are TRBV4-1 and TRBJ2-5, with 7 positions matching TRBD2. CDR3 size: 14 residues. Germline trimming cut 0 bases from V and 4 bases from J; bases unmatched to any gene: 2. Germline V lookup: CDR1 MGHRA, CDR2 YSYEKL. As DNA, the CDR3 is TGCGCCAGCAGCCAAGATGTAGCGGGAGAGACCCAGTACTTC. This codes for CASSQDVAGETQYF.

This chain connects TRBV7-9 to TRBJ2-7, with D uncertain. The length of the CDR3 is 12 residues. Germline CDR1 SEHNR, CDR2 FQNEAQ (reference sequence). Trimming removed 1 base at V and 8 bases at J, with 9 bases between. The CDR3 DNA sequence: TGTGCCAGCAGCTTAGTAGTAGGGCAGCAGTACTTC. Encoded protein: CASSLVVGQQYF.

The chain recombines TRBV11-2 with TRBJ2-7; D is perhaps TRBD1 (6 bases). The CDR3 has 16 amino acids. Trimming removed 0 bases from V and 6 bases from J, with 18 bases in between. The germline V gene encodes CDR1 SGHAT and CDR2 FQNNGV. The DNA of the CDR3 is TGTGCCAGCAGCTTAGATTTGGAGACAGGACTCCTCGAGCAGTACTTC. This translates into CASSLDLETGLLEQYF.

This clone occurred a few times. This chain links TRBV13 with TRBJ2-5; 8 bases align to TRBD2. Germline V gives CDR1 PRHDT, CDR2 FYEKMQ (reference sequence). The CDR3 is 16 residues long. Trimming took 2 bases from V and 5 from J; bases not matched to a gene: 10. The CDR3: CASSLRMVGRGETQYF. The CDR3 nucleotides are TGTGCCAGCAGCTTACGAATGGTCGGGAGGGGTGAGACCCAGTACTTC. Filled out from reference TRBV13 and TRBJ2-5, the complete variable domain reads AAGVIQSPRHLIKEKRETATLKCYPIPRHDTVYWYQQGPGQDPQFLISFYEKMQSDKGSIPDRFSAQQFSDYHSELNMSSLELGDSALYFCASSLRMVGRGETQYFGPGTRLLVL.

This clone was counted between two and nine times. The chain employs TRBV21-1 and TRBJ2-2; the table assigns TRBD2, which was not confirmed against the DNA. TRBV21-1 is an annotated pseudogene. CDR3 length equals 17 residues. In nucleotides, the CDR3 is TGTGCCAGCAGCAACGAAACTAGCGGGAGGGCCGGCGGGGAGCTGTTTTTT. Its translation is CASSNETSGRAGGELFF.

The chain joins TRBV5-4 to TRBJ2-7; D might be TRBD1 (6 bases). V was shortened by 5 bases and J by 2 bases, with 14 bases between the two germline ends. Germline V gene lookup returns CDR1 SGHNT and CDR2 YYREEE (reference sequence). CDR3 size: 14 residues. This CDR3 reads CASSYLQGAYEQYF. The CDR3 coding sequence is TGTGCCAGCAGTTACCTACAGGGTGCCTACGAGCAGTACTTC.

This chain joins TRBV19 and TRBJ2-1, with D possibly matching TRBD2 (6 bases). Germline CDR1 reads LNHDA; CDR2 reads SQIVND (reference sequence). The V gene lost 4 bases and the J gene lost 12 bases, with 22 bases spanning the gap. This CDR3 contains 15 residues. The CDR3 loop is CASSTYPASVGAQFF. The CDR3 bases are TGTGCCAGTAGTACCTATCCGGCTAGCGTTGGGGCGCAGTTCTTC. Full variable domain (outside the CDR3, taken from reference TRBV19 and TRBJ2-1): DGGITQSPKYLFRKEGQNVTLSCEQNLNHDAMYWYRQDPGQGLRLIYYSQIVNDFQKGDIAEGYSVSREKKESFPLTVTSAQKNPTAFYLCASSTYPASVGAQFFGPGTRLTVL.

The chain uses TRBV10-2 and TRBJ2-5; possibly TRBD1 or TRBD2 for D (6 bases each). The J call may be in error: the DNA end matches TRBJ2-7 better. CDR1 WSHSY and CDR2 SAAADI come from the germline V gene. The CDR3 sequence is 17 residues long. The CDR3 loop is CATSQRARHTGKNEQYF. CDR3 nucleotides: TGCGCCACCAGCCAGCGGGCGCGCCATACAGGGAAGAACGAGCAGTACTTC.

DNA of the CDR3: TGTGCCAGCAGCTTAGCCGGGGTGCTTCGCGACACTGAAGCTTTCTTT. Protein sequence: CASSLAGVLRDTEAFF. The genes are TRBV11-2 and TRBJ1-1; D gene uncertain. With 1 base removed from V and 3 bases from J, the gap between germline ends came to 15 bases. Germline CDR1 and CDR2: SGHAT and FQNNGV. This CDR3 comprises 16 residues.

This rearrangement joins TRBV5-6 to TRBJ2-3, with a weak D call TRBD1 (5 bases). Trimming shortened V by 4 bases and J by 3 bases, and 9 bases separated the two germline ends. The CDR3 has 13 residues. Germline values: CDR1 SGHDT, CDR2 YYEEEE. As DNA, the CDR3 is TGTGCCAGCAGCAGGGCAGGGACAGATACGCAGTATTTT. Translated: CASSRAGTDTQYF. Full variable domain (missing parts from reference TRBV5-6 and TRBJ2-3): DAGVTQSPTHLIKTRGQQVTLRCSPKSGHDTVSWYQQALGQGPQFIFQYYEEEERQRGNFPDRFSGHQFPNYSSELNVNALLLGDSALYLCASSRAGTDTQYFGPGTRLTVL.

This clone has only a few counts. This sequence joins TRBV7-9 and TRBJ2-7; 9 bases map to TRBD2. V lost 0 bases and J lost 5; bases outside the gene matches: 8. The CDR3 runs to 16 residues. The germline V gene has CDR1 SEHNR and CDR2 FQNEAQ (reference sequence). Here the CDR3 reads CASSLAGRGRGNEQYF. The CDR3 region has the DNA TGTGCCAGCAGCTTAGCCGGCCGCGGGAGGGGGAACGAGCAGTACTTC. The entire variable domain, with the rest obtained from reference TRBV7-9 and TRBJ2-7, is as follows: DTGVSQNPRHKITKRGQNVTFRCDPISEHNRLYWYRQTLGQGPEFLTYFQNEAQLEKSRLLSDRFSAERPKGSFSTLEIQRTEQGDSAMYLCASSLAGRGRGNEQYFGPGTRLTVT.

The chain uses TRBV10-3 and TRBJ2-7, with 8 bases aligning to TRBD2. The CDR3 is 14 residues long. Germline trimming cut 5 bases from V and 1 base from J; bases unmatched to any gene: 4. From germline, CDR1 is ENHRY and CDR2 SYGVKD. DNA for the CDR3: TGTGCCATCAGTCCGGGACTAGGATCCTACGAGCAGTACTTC. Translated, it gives CAISPGLGSYEQYF.

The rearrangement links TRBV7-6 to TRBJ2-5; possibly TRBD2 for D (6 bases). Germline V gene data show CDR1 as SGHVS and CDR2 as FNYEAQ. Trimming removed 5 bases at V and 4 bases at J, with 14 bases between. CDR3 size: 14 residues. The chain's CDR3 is CASSPGVRGETQYF. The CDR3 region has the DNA TGTGCCAGCAGCCCGGGGGTTAGGGGAGAGACCCAGTACTTC. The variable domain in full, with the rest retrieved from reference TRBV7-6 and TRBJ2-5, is GAGVSQSPRYKVTKRGQDVALRCDPISGHVSLYWYRQALGQGPEFLTYFNYEAQQDKSGLPNDRFSAERPEGSISTLTIQRTEQRDSAMYRCASSPGVRGETQYFGPGTRLLVL.

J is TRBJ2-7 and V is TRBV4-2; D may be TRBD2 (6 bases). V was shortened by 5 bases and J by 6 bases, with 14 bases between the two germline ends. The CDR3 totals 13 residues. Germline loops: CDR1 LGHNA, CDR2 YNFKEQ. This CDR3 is CASSLAGTPEQYF. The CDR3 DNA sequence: TGTGCCAGCAGCTTGGCGGGAACCCCCGAGCAGTACTTC.

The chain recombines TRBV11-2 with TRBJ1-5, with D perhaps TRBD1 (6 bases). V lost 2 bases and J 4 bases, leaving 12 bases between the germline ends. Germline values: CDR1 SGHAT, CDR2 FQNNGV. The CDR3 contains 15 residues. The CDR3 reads CASSLSGDGNQPQHF. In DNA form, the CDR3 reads TGTGCCAGCAGCTTATCAGGGGATGGTAATCAGCCCCAGCATTTT. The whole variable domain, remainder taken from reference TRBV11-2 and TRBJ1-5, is EAGVAQSPRYKIIEKRQSVAFWCNPISGHATLYWYQQILGQGPKLLIQFQNNGVVDDSQLPKDRFSAERLKGVDSTLKIQPAKLEDSAVYLCASSLSGDGNQPQHFGDGTRLSIL.

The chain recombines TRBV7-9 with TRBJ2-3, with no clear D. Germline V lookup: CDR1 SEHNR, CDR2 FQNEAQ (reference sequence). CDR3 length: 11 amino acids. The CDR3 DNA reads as TGTTGCCTCCAGCGCACAGATACGCAGTATTTT. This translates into CCLQRTDTQYF.

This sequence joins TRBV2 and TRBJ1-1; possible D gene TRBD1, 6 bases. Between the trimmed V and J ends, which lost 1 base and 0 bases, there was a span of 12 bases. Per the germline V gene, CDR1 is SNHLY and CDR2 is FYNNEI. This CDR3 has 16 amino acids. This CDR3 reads CASSEEGDNMNTEAFF. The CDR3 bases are TGTGCCAGCAGTGAAGAGGGGGACAACATGAACACTGAAGCTTTCTTT.

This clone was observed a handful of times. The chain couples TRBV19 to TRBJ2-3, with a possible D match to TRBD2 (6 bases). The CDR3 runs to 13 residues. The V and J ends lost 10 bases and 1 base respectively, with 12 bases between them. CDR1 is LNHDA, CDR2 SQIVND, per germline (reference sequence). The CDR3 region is CATGIAGTDTQYF. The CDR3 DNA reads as TGTGCCACTGGGATAGCGGGCACAGATACGCAGTATTTT.

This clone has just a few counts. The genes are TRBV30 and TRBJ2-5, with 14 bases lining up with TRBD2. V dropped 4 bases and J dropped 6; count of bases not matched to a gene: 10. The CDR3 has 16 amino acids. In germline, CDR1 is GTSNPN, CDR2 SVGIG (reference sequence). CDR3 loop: CAWIGGGTSGSQTQYF. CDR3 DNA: TGTGCCTGGATCGGTGGGGGGACTAGCGGGAGCCAGACCCAGTACTTC.